The 3 T cell receptor beta chains below all came from one sample that was sequenced in a study of T cells in Graves' hyperthyroidism and ophthalmopathy. Amplified regions were TCR beta CDR3 sequences from RNA transcripts. During a first-round RT-PCR of the TCR CDR3, the HTBI primer set was used. Using its own MiXCR run on the multiplex PCR reads, TCRdb lists one record per CDR3 protein. The sample contains roughly 360,000 distinct CDR3 sequences, roughly 14% of which appear only once. The sequenced material came from blood. These receptors were taken from a man aged 25 to 45 with Graves' hyperthyroidism that later progressed to Graves' ophthalmopathy.

V is TRBV20-1 and J is TRBJ1-3, with D uncertain. The CDR3 is 15 residues long. Trimming removed 0 bases at V and 0 bases at J, with 9 bases between. CDR1 and CDR2 from the germline V gene are DFQATT and SNEGSKA (reference sequence). The CDR3: CSARDKTPSGNTIYF. CDR3 DNA: TGCAGTGCTAGAGATAAGACACCCTCTGGAAACACCATATATTTT.

V is TRBV4-1 and J is TRBJ1-1; 7 positions match TRBD1. The germline CDR1 and CDR2 sequences are MGHRA and YSYEKL. The CDR3 runs 16 residues. The V and J ends lost 4 bases and 0 bases, in that order; junction bases with no gene match: 8. For the CDR3, the DNA is TGCGCCAGCAGCCCTCCGTGGACAGGAATGAACACTGAAGCTTTCTTT. Its translation is CASSPPWTGMNTEAFF.

The chain couples TRBV18 to TRBJ1-5, with 7 bases that match TRBD1. V lost 3 bases to trimming and J lost 2 bases; unmatched junction nucleotides: 13. The CDR3 contains 18 residues. CDR1 KGHSH and CDR2 LQKENI come from the germline V gene. The DNA for the CDR3 is TGTGCCAGCTCACCTACCTTTTTAGGGGGCAAGGGCAATCAGCCCCAGCATTTT. Its translation is CASSPTFLGGKGNQPQHF.